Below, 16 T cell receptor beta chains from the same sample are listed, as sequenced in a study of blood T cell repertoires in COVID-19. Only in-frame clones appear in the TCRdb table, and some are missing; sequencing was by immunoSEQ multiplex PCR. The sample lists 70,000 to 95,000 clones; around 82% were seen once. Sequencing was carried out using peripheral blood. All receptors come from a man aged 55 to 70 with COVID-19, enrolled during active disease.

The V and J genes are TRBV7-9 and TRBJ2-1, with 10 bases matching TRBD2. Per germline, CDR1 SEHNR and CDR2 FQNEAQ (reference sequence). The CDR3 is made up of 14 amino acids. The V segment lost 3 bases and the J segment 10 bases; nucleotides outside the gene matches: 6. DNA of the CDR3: TGTGCCAGCAGCTTCTTAGCGGGGGGAGGAGAGCAGTTCTTC. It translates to CASSFLAGGGEQFF.

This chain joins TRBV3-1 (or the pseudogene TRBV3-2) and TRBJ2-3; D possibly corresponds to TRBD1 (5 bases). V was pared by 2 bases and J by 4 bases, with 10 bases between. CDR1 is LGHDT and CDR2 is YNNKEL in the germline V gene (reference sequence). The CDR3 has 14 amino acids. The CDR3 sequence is CASSQRGSPDTQYF. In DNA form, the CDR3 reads TGTGCCAGCAGCCAAAGGGGTAGCCCAGATACGCAGTATTTT.

The CDR3 protein is CASTLDRFSGNTIYF. DNA for the CDR3: TGTGCCAGTACCCTCGACAGATTCTCTGGAAACACCATATATTTT. This rearrangement joins TRBV19 to TRBJ1-3; TRBD1 is a possible D gene (5 bases). Germline values: CDR1 LNHDA, CDR2 SQIVND (reference sequence). The V end was cut by 7 bases, the J end by 0 bases, with 13 bases between. This CDR3 spans 15 amino acids.

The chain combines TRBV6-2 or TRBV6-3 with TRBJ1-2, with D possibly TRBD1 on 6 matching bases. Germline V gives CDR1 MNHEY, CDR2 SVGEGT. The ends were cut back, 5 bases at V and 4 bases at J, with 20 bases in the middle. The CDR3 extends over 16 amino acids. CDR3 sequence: CASSPEYRVGLYGYTF. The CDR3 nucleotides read TGTGCCAGCAGTCCAGAGTACAGGGTTGGACTCTATGGCTACACCTTC.

DNA of the CDR3: TGTGCCACCAGTGGTCAGGGGAGCACAGATACGCAGTATTTT. Encoded protein: CATSGQGSTDTQYF. The rearrangement links TRBV24-1 to TRBJ2-3, with a tentative D call TRBD1 (6 bases). The CDR3 is made up of 14 amino acids. V was trimmed by 5 bases and J by 0 bases, leaving 8 bases between them. Germline CDR1 KGHDR, CDR2 SFDVKD.

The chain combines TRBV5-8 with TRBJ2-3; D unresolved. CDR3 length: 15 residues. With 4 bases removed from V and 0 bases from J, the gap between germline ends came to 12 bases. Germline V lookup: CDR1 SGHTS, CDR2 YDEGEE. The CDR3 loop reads CASSRLITSTDTQYF. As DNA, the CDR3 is TGTGCCAGCAGCCGACTTATCACTAGCACAGATACGCAGTATTTT. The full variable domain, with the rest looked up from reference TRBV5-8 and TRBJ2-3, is EAGVTQSPTHLIKTRGQQATLRCSPISGHTSVYWYQQALGLGLQFLLWYDEGEERNRGNFPPRFSGRQFPNYSSELNVNALELEDSALYLCASSRLITSTDTQYFGPGTRLTVL.

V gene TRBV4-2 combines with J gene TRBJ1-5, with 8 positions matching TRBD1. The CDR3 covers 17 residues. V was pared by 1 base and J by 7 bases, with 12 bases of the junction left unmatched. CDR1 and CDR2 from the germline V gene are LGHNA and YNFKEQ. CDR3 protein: CASSQVVRQGARQPQHF. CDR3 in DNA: TGTGCCAGCAGCCAAGTAGTCCGGCAGGGGGCGAGGCAGCCCCAGCATTTT.

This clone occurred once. The CDR3 sequence is CASSIKTSGRSSEQFF. The DNA of the CDR3 is TGTGCCAGCAGTATTAAGACTAGCGGGAGAAGTAGTGAGCAGTTCTTC. This sequence joins TRBV6-4 and TRBJ2-1; 12 bases are shared with TRBD2. The germline CDR1 and CDR2 sequences are MRHNA and SNTAGT. This CDR3 spans 16 amino acids. J gave up 9 bases and V 5 bases, and 11 bases lay outside the gene matches.

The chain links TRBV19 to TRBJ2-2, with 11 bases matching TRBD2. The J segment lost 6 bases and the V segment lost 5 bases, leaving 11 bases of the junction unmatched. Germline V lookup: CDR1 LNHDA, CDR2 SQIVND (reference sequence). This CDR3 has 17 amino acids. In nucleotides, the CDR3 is TGTGCCAGTAGTCCACCCCGCCTAGCGGGAGGCGCCGGGGAGCTGTTTTTT. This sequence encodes CASSPPRLAGGAGELFF.

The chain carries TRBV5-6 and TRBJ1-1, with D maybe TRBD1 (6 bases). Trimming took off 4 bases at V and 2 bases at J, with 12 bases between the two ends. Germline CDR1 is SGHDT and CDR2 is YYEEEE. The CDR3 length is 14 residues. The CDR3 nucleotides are TGTGCCAGCAGCGTAACAGGGTTAAACACTGAAGCTTTCTTT. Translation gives CASSVTGLNTEAFF. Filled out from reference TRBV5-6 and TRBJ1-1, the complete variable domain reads DAGVTQSPTHLIKTRGQQVTLRCSPKSGHDTVSWYQQALGQGPQFIFQYYEEEERQRGNFPDRFSGHQFPNYSSELNVNALLLGDSALYLCASSVTGLNTEAFFGQGTRLTVV.

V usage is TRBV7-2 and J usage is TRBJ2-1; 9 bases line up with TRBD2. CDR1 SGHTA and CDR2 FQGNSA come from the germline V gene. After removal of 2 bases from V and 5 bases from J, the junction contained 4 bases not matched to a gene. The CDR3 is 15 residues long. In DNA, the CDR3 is TGTGCCAGCAGCTTACTAGCGGGGTCTAACAATGAGCAGTTCTTC. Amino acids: CASSLLAGSNNEQFF.

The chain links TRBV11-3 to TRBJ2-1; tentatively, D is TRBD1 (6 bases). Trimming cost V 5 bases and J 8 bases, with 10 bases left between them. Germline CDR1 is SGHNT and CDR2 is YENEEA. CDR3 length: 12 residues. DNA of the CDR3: TGTGCCAGCAGCGAGGGACACGATGAGCAGTTCTTC. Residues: CASSEGHDEQFF.

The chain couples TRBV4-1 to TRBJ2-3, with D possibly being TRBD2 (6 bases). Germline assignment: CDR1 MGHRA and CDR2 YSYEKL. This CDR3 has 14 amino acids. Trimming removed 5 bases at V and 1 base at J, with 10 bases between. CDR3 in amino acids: CASSVSSGTDTQYF. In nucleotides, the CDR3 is TGCGCCAGCAGCGTGTCTAGCGGCACAGATACGCAGTATTTT.

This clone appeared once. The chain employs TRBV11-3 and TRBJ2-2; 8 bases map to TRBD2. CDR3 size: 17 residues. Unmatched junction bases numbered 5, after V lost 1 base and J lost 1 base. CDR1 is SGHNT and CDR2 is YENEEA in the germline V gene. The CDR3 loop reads CASSLGGGRLNTGELFF. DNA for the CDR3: TGTGCCAGCAGCTTAGGCGGGGGGAGATTGAACACCGGGGAGCTGTTTTTT. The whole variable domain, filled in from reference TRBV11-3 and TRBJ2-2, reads EAGVVQSPRYKIIEKKQPVAFWCNPISGHNTLYWYLQNLGQGPELLIRYENEEAVDDSQLPKDRFSAERLKGVDSTLKIQPAELGDSAVYLCASSLGGGRLNTGELFFGEGSRLTVL.

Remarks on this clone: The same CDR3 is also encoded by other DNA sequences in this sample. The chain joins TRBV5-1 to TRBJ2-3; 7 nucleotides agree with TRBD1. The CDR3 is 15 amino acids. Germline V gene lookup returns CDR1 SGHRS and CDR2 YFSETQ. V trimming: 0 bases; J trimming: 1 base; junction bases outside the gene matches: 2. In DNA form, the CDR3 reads TGCGCCAGCAGCTTGGTAGGACAGGGCACAGATACGCAGTATTTT. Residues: CASSLVGQGTDTQYF.

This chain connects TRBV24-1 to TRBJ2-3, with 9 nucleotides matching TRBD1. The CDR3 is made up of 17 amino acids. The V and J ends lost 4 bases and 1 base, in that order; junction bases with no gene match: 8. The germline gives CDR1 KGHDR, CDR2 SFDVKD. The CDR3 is CATSDRGGQGGTDTQYF. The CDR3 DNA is TGTGCCACCAGTGACCGCGGGGGACAGGGCGGCACAGATACGCAGTATTTT.